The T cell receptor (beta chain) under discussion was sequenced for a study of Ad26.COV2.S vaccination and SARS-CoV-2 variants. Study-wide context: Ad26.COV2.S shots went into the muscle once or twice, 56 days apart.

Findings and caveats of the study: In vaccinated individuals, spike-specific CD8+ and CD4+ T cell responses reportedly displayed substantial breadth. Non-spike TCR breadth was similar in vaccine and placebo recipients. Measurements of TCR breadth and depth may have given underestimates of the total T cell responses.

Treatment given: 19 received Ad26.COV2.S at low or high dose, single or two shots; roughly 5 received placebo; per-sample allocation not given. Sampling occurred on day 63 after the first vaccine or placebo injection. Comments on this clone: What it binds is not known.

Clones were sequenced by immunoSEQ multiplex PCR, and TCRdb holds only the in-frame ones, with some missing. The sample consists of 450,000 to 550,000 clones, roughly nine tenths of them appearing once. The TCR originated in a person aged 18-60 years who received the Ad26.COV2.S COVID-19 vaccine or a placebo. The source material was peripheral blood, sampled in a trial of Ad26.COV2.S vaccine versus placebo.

The CDR3 sequence: CASRKTGQGSYEQYF. The CDR3 region has the DNA TGTGCCAGCAGGAAAACGGGACAGGGGTCCTACGAGCAGTACTTC. The V call is TRBV6-5, the J call TRBJ2-7, with 10 bases lining up with TRBD1. The CDR3 is 15 residues long. J gave up 1 base and V 6 bases, and 6 bases lay outside the gene matches. Germline CDR1 MNHEY, CDR2 SVGAGI.